This T cell receptor beta chain was obtained from a study of siplizumab effects on memory and regulatory T cells. The CDR3 is 11 amino acids. From germline, CDR1 is MNHNY and CDR2 SVGAGI (reference sequence). The ends were cut back, 2 bases at V and 6 bases at J, with 4 bases in the middle. Generated by immunoSEQ multiplex PCR, the TCRdb table keeps only in-frame clones and is missing some. Of approximately 100,000 clones in the sample, about 93% are singletons; the top ten hold 0.55% to 0.8%. The sequence was obtained from a human donor in good health. Source material: Tregs sorted from blood. The chain is built from TRBV6-6 and TRBJ1-1, with D unresolved. The CDR3 loop reads CASSYGSEAFF. In DNA, the CDR3 is TGTGCCAGCAGTTACGGTTCTGAAGCTTTCTTT.